This T cell receptor (beta chain) was identified in a study of cytomegalovirus exposure and HLA in healthy donors. Across the study: Findings of an earlier analysis included some 110 million unique TCR beta sequences from roughly 180 million T cells. The study's findings and limits: Presence/absence results assume similar sequencing depth per donor, which may not hold. DRB1 showed the most TCR associations and HLA-C the fewest in a later analysis, as rates varied by HLA locus. Trimming of TCR beta V- and J-genes showed a link, identified in a later analysis, to a missense DCLRE1C variant.

V lost 7 bases to trimming and J lost 0 bases, with 16 bases between them. The CDR3 is made up of 15 amino acids. Germline V gene lookup returns CDR1 MNHNY and CDR2 SVGAGI (reference sequence). Primers: 60 Vbeta forward and 13 Jbeta reverse. Some clones are missing from TCRdb's copy, which holds only in-frame ones; the method was immunoSEQ multiplex PCR. Altogether about 230,000 clones are present, 70% to 85% being singletons, with the ten largest covering approximately 0.62%. Concerning this clone itself: Its specificity is unknown.

This chain joins TRBV6-6 and TRBJ2-7, with D possibly TRBD1 on 5 matching bases. The origin of this receptor is a woman aged 40 to 50 in good health and CMV-seronegative. Material for sequencing was PBMCs. The CDR3 bases are TGTGCCAGCAACCTAGGGGCCACCACCTCCTACGAGCAGTACTTC. As protein: CASNLGATTSYEQYF.